This TCR beta chain was recovered during a study of CD8 T cells in Susac syndrome. Study findings and constraints: An acknowledgment was made by the study that its TCR sequencing and HLA analysis involved relatively few individuals.

The RNA, about 0.5 to 1 ug, was put through reverse transcription using random hexamers. Amplification of TCR beta CDR3 spanned 54 Vbeta and 13 Jbeta via immunoSEQ multiplex PCR. Using its own MiXCR run on the immunoSEQ multiplex PCR reads, TCRdb lists one record per CDR3 protein. The sample includes 150,000 to 200,000 distinct CDR3 sequences, 90% to 95% of them seen just once. About this clonotype itself: The target antigen is unknown.

Negative isolation was used for CD8+ and CD4+ T cells, and FACS enrichment was applied to TEMRA cells. The clonotype originates from a human donor in good health. The source material was CD4+ T cells from PBMCs.

The CDR3 sequence: CSAREGINQPQHF. The CDR3 DNA follows: TGCAGTGCTAGAGAGGGGATAAATCAGCCCCAGCATTTT. This chain links TRBV20-1 with TRBJ1-5; D unclear. The CDR3 extends over 13 amino acids. The V gene's germline CDR1 is DFQATT and CDR2 SNEGSKA (reference sequence). V was pared by 0 bases and J by 4 bases, with 7 bases between.